This TCR beta chain came from a study of blood T cell repertoires in COVID-19. Sequencing was performed with immunoSEQ multiplex PCR; in TCRdb, only in-frame clones are kept and a portion is missing. Here the sample spans 21,000 or so clones, 85% to 90% being singletons. Between the trimmed V and J ends, which lost 6 bases and 4 bases, there was a span of 8 bases. Looked up from germline, CDR1 is MNHEY and CDR2 is SMNVEV (reference sequence). The CDR3 consists of 12 residues. This clone was counted a single time. The chain links TRBV27 to TRBJ2-3, with TRBD1 as a possible D gene (5 bases). This TCR came from a man aged 65 to 79 with active COVID-19. The sequenced sample was peripheral blood. CDR3 amino acids: CASRHRSDTQYF. CDR3 nucleotide sequence: TGTGCCAGCAGACACAGGTCAGATACGCAGTATTTT.